Listed below are T cell receptor beta chains from one sample, sequenced in a study of response to subunit inactivated influenza vaccine. MiXCR, run by TCRdb on the RT-PCR reads, gives a single entry per CDR3 protein. The data hold about 780,000 distinct CDR3 sequences, with about 18% observed a single time. The sample in question was PBMCs from blood, obtained 5 days after vaccination. These receptors were obtained from a man aged 45-65 years who received an inactivated influenza vaccine. Each CDR3 is given with its conserved first and last residue. D genes are given only for firm matches. Where a row states a size, it is once, few, many or the class of an expanded clone; other rows omit it.

CDR3: CSGAAFTDTQYF
DNA: TGCAGCGGAGCGGCTTTCACAGATACGCAGTATTTT
D: -
V: TRBV29-1
J: TRBJ2-3
size: many

CDR3: CASSFGFGHEQFF
DNA: TGCGCCAGCAGCTTCGGTTTCGGGCATGAGCAGTTCTTC
D: -
V: TRBV5-1
J: TRBJ2-1
size: -

CDR3: CASSVNSGDGGYTF
DNA: TGTGCCAGCAGCGTTAATTCGGGTGACGGCGGCTACACCTTC
D: -
V: TRBV7-2
J: TRBJ1-2
size: few

CDR3: CASSLDEGEKLFF
DNA: TGTGCCAGCAGCTTGGATGAGGGGGAAAAACTGTTTTTT
D: -
V: TRBV5-4
J: TRBJ1-4
size: few

CDR3: CASSEYGSGSRVTQYF
DNA: TGTGCCAGCAGTGAATACGGTTCGGGAAGTCGGGTTACGCAGTATTTT
D: -
V: TRBV25-1
J: TRBJ2-3
size: few

CDR3: CSARRSTATYEQYF
DNA: TGCAGTGCTAGGCGGAGCACCGCAACCTACGAGCAGTACTTC
D: -
V: TRBV20-1
J: TRBJ2-7
size: -

CDR3: CASSRTGPYQETQYF
DNA: TGCGCCAGCAGCCGGACAGGTCCGTACCAAGAGACCCAGTACTTC
D: TRBD1
V: TRBV5-1
J: TRBJ2-5
size: -

CDR3: CASSGGRNEKLFF
DNA: TGTGCTAGCAGCGGAGGTCGGAATGAAAAACTGTTTTTT
D: -
V: TRBV7-7
J: TRBJ1-4
size: -

CDR3: CASSTGLAKETQYF
DNA: TGTGCCAGCAGCACGGGACTAGCGAAAGAGACCCAGTACTTC
D: TRBD2
V: TRBV11-2
J: TRBJ2-5
size: -

CDR3: CASSLKNPGTQYF
DNA: TGTGCCAGCAGCTTGAAGAACCCGGGGACGCAGTATTTT
D: -
V: TRBV5-5
J: TRBJ2-3
size: -

CDR3: CASSYSTEPDTQYF
DNA: TGTGCCAGCAGTTACTCGACCGAGCCAGATACGCAGTATTTT
D: -
V: TRBV6-2/TRBV6-3
J: TRBJ2-3
size: few

CDR3: CSARDRGAVFYNEQFF
DNA: TGCAGTGCTAGAGATCGAGGTGCTGTCTTTTACAATGAGCAGTTCTTC
D: -
V: TRBV20-1
J: TRBJ2-1
size: many

CDR3: CASSWSVDTQYF
DNA: TGTGCCAGCAGTTGGTCAGTAGATACGCAGTATTTT
D: -
V: TRBV6-2/TRBV6-3
J: TRBJ2-3
size: -

CDR3: CSVDSGRFINEQFF
DNA: TGCAGTGTTGATAGCGGGAGGTTTATAAATGAGCAGTTCTTC
D: TRBD2
V: TRBV20-1
J: TRBJ2-1
size: -

CDR3: CAISESRLETQYF
DNA: TGTGCCATCAGTGAGTCCAGGTTAGAGACCCAGTACTTC
D: -
V: TRBV10-3
J: TRBJ2-5
size: -

CDR3: CSVDTGTSGDEQYF
DNA: TGCAGCGTGGACACCGGGACTAGCGGGGACGAGCAGTACTTC
D: TRBD2
V: TRBV29-1
J: TRBJ2-7
size: many

CDR3: CASSLVERSYEQYF
DNA: TGTGCCAGCAGCTTAGTAGAGCGCTCCTACGAGCAGTACTTC
D: -
V: TRBV11-2
J: TRBJ2-7
size: few

CDR3: CASSQDNPYEQYF
DNA: TGTGCCAGCAGCCAAGATAATCCCTACGAGCAGTACTTC
D: -
V: TRBV14
J: TRBJ2-7
size: few

CDR3: CASSLVRGYEQYF
DNA: TGTGCCAGCAGCTTAGTACGAGGGTACGAGCAGTACTTC
D: -
V: TRBV11-2
J: TRBJ2-7
size: many

CDR3: CASSLEASGITDTQYF
DNA: TGCGCCAGCAGCTTGGAAGCTAGCGGAATCACAGATACGCAGTATTTT
D: TRBD2
V: TRBV5-1
J: TRBJ2-3
size: -

CDR3: CACRSGVGQPQHF
DNA: TGTGCCTGTCGGTCTGGCGTTGGTCAGCCCCAGCATTTT
D: -
V: TRBV6-1
J: TRBJ1-5
size: many

CDR3: CASSPYATGYEQYF
DNA: TGTGCCAGCAGCCCTTACGCGACAGGTTACGAGCAGTACTTC
D: -
V: TRBV7-2
J: TRBJ2-7
size: -

CDR3: CASSSQNSYTF
DNA: TGTGCCAGCAGTTCCCAAAATAGCTACACCTTC
D: -
V: TRBV6-5
J: TRBJ1-2
size: many

CDR3: CASRGVNNYEQYF
DNA: TGTGCCAGCCGAGGGGTGAATAACTACGAGCAGTACTTC
D: -
V: TRBV5-6
J: TRBJ2-7
size: few

CDR3: CASSQTSEDTQYF
DNA: TGCGCCAGCAGCCAAACTTCGGAAGATACGCAGTATTTT
D: -
V: TRBV4-3
J: TRBJ2-3
size: few

CDR3: CASSYQSSYEQYF
DNA: TGTGCCAGCAGTTACCAGAGCTCCTACGAGCAGTACTTC
D: -
V: TRBV6-5
J: TRBJ2-7
size: -

CDR3: CSPQGEGTSYNEQFF
DNA: TGCAGTCCCCAAGGGGAGGGGACGTCCTACAATGAGCAGTTCTTC
D: TRBD2
V: TRBV20-1
J: TRBJ2-1
size: few

CDR3: CASKPGLGKSGQYF
DNA: TGTGCCAGCAAACCGGGACTAGGGAAATCGGGGCAGTACTTC
D: TRBD2
V: TRBV28
J: TRBJ2-7
size: -

CDR3: CSARVDRGYQPQHF
DNA: TGCAGTGCTAGAGTTGACAGGGGCTACCAGCCCCAGCATTTT
D: TRBD1
V: TRBV20-1
J: TRBJ1-5
size: -

CDR3: CSAKRGGTYEQYF
DNA: TGCAGTGCTAAGCGAGGGGGCACCTACGAGCAGTACTTC
D: TRBD1
V: TRBV20-1
J: TRBJ2-7
size: many

CDR3: CASSLSLGGENEQFF
DNA: TGTGCCAGCAGCTTATCGTTAGGGGGAGAAAATGAGCAGTTCTTC
D: -
V: TRBV11-2
J: TRBJ2-1
size: -

CDR3: CASSQTGSSSGNTIYF
DNA: TGTGCCAGCAGTCAGACGGGGTCGTCCTCTGGAAACACCATATATTTT
D: -
V: TRBV7-9
J: TRBJ1-3
size: -

CDR3: CASSEKGQSLYNEQFF
DNA: TGTGCCAGCAGTGAAAAGGGCCAATCCCTCTACAATGAGCAGTTCTTC
D: -
V: TRBV2
J: TRBJ2-1
size: -

CDR3: CASSLYPGGQEF
DNA: TGTGCCAGCAGCTTATACCCGGGGGGACAGGAATTC
D: -
V: TRBV7-2
J: TRBJ2-5
size: -

CDR3: CAISEGNTGELFF
DNA: TGTGCCATCAGTGAGGGAAATACCGGGGAGCTGTTTTTT
D: -
V: TRBV10-3
J: TRBJ2-2
size: -

CDR3: CSARDQARSSYNSPLHF
DNA: TGCAGTGCTAGAGATCAGGCGCGAAGCTCCTATAATTCACCCCTCCACTTT
D: -
V: TRBV20-1
J: TRBJ1-6
size: -

CDR3: CASSPSSGGPSYEQYF
DNA: TGTGCCAGCAGTCCCAGCTCGGGGGGTCCCTCCTACGAGCAGTACTTC
D: TRBD2
V: TRBV12-3/TRBV12-4
J: TRBJ2-7
size: -

CDR3: CASSWGRDGYGYTF
DNA: TGCGCCAGCAGCTGGGGGAGAGACGGCTATGGCTACACCTTC
D: -
V: TRBV5-1
J: TRBJ1-2
size: -

CDR3: CAISEGVGAYNEQFF
DNA: TGTGCCATCAGTGAAGGGGTGGGGGCCTACAATGAGCAGTTCTTC
D: -
V: TRBV10-3
J: TRBJ2-1
size: -

CDR3: CASSGGQGSTEAFF
DNA: TGCGCCAGCAGCGGGGGACAGGGGAGCACTGAAGCTTTCTTT
D: TRBD1
V: TRBV5-1
J: TRBJ1-1
size: -

CDR3: CATSSNRGLGEQYF
DNA: TGTGCCACCAGCAGCAACAGGGGGCTAGGGGAGCAGTACTTC
D: TRBD1
V: TRBV15
J: TRBJ2-7
size: -

CDR3: CSAVTGTSGRATDTQYF
DNA: TGCAGTGCTGTGACCGGGACTAGCGGGAGGGCCACAGATACGCAGTATTTT
D: TRBD2
V: TRBV20-1
J: TRBJ2-3
size: -

CDR3: CSVGQKETQYF
DNA: TGCAGCGTTGGCCAGAAAGAGACCCAGTACTTC
D: -
V: TRBV29-1
J: TRBJ2-5
size: many

CDR3: CASSFTGPSNEQFF
DNA: TGCGCCAGCAGCTTCACGGGCCCCTCCAATGAGCAGTTCTTC
D: -
V: TRBV5-1
J: TRBJ2-1
size: many

CDR3: CASTRRGGNYNEQFF
DNA: TGTGCCAGCACTCGTCGAGGCGGGAACTACAATGAGCAGTTCTTC
D: -
V: TRBV6-1
J: TRBJ2-1
size: many

CDR3: CSVEGRGRGRYTF
DNA: TGCAGCGTTGAAGGGCGGGGGCGAGGGCGCTACACCTTC
D: -
V: TRBV29-1
J: TRBJ1-2
size: -

CDR3: CASSANPDRAMSTDTQYF
DNA: TGTGCCAGCAGCGCCAACCCGGACAGGGCGATGTCCACAGATACGCAGTATTTT
D: TRBD1
V: TRBV9
J: TRBJ2-3
size: many

CDR3: CASSSFTRAPDTQYF
DNA: TGTGCCAGCAGCTCATTTACTCGGGCGCCAGATACGCAGTATTTT
D: -
V: TRBV5-4
J: TRBJ2-3
size: -

CDR3: CASSEYLARGDEKLFF
DNA: TGTGCCAGCAGTGAATATTTGGCTCGCGGGGATGAAAAACTGTTTTTT
D: -
V: TRBV25-1
J: TRBJ1-4
size: -

CDR3: CSALAGPSYNEQFF
DNA: TGCAGTGCTTTAGCGGGACCCTCCTACAATGAGCAGTTCTTC
D: TRBD2
V: TRBV20-1
J: TRBJ2-1
size: -

CDR3: CASSSYAWVMGEQFF
DNA: TGTGCCAGCAGTTCATACGCTTGGGTTATGGGTGAGCAGTTCTTC
D: -
V: TRBV12-3/TRBV12-4
J: TRBJ2-1
size: many

CDR3: CASSYSAGEGYNEQFF
DNA: TGTGCCAGCAGTTACTCCGCGGGAGAAGGCTACAATGAGCAGTTCTTC
D: TRBD2
V: TRBV6-2/TRBV6-3
J: TRBJ2-1
size: few